The clone carrying this T cell receptor beta chain was found once. As yet, its antigen is unknown. TCRdb's copy holds only in-frame clones and misses some; the assay was immunoSEQ multiplex PCR. The repertoire includes some 150,000 clones, 90% to 95% of them detected once, and about 3% sits in the top ten. The sample belongs to a study of T cell responses to AZD1222 COVID-19 vaccine. Whole-study findings and limits: After two AZD1222 doses, spike-specific TCR breadth and depth rose versus day 0. Of the AZD1222 recipients, only 5 or 6 were seropositive at baseline.

This clonotype was obtained from an adult in good health. The material sequenced was peripheral blood, taken on day 0 of MenACWY control vaccination.

CDR3 nucleotides: TGTGCCAGCAGCTTAGACAGGGGGGCCACTGAAGCTTTCTTT. This translates into CASSLDRGATEAFF. V usage is TRBV2 and J usage is TRBJ1-1, with 9 bases aligning to TRBD1. Trimming at V came to 6 bases and at J to 4 bases, leaving 6 bases not matched to a gene. Germline V gives CDR1 SNHLY, CDR2 FYNNEI. CDR3 size: 14 residues.